These T cell receptor beta chains were read from a single sample in a study of blood T cell repertoires in COVID-19. Clones were read by immunoSEQ multiplex PCR, and TCRdb kept only the in-frame ones, dropping some. Here the sample spans 250,000 or so clones, 85% to 90% being singletons. Sequenced sample: peripheral blood. Every receptor here comes from a middle-aged woman who had recovered from COVID-19. CDR3s include the opening cysteine and the closing phenylalanine or tryptophan. Each record gives: J gene, clone size, D gene, V gene, CDR3 DNA, CDR3 protein. D genes are given only for firm matches. Part of the rows lack a size; the others show once, few, many or a class for expanded clones.

J: TRBJ2-7; size: -; D: -; V: TRBV3-1/TRBV3-2; DNA: TGTGCCAGCAGCCAAGGACCGCTCCTGAGGCACGAGCAGTACTTC; CDR3: CASSQGPLLRHEQYF
J: TRBJ2-1; size: -; D: -; V: TRBV6-5; DNA: TGTGCCAGCACTTTGGGGGACTCTTTAATGTATGAGCAGTTCTTC; CDR3: CASTLGDSLMYEQFF
J: TRBJ1-2; size: -; D: TRBD1; V: TRBV5-1; DNA: TGCGCCAGCAGCCAAGGCACAGGGGAAGGCTACACCTTC; CDR3: CASSQGTGEGYTF
J: TRBJ2-5; size: -; D: TRBD2; V: TRBV9; DNA: TGTGCCAGCAGCGTAGCTCCCGGGGCTAGCGGGACCCAAGAGACCCAGTACTTC; CDR3: CASSVAPGASGTQETQYF
J: TRBJ1-1; size: -; D: -; V: TRBV12-3/TRBV12-4; DNA: TGTGCCAGCAGTTTGGAGACCCTAGGCGCTTTCTTT; CDR3: CASSLETLGAFF
J: TRBJ2-2; size: once; D: -; V: TRBV6-5; DNA: TGTGCCAGCAGTTCTTCCATAGTTGGCGGGGAGCTGTTTTTT; CDR3: CASSSSIVGGELFF
J: TRBJ1-3; size: -; D: TRBD1; V: TRBV28; DNA: TGTGCCAGCAGGGCTAGGTCCCGGCAGGGGGCCCCCCTTAGCACCATATATTTT; CDR3: CASRARSRQGAPLSTIYF
J: TRBJ1-6; size: -; D: -; V: TRBV4-1; DNA: TGCGCCAGCAGCCAAGATAGGGGGAGATCCTATAATTCACCCCTCCACTTT; CDR3: CASSQDRGRSYNSPLHF
J: TRBJ2-7; size: -; D: TRBD2; V: TRBV19; DNA: TGTGCCAGTAAGGTAGCGGGAAGCTCCTACGAGCAGTACTTC; CDR3: CASKVAGSSYEQYF
J: TRBJ2-7; size: -; D: -; V: TRBV30; DNA: TGTGCCTGGAAGAGTTCGTACGAGCAGTACTTC; CDR3: CAWKSSYEQYF
J: TRBJ1-1; size: -; D: TRBD1; V: TRBV19; DNA: TGTGCCAGTAGGAACAGGGGGGACACTGAAGCTTTCTTT; CDR3: CASRNRGDTEAFF
J: TRBJ2-6; size: -; D: -; V: TRBV6-1; DNA: TGTGCCAGCAGTGATGTTCAGGGGATGGGGGGGGCCAACGTCCTGACTTTC; CDR3: CASSDVQGMGGANVLTF
J: TRBJ1-5; size: few; D: -; V: TRBV19; DNA: TGTGCCAGTAGTGTCAACAGGGATAGCAATCAGCCCCAGCATTTT; CDR3: CASSVNRDSNQPQHF
J: TRBJ1-2; size: -; D: -; V: TRBV6-1; DNA: TGTGCCAGCAGTGAATCAGGGTTCTCTGGCTACACCTTC; CDR3: CASSESGFSGYTF
J: TRBJ2-5; size: -; D: TRBD2; V: TRBV5-1; DNA: TGCGCCAGCAGCTTGGCCCCGGGGAGGGCGGAGACCCAGTACTTC; CDR3: CASSLAPGRAETQYF
J: TRBJ2-5; size: -; D: -; V: TRBV3-1/TRBV3-2; DNA: TGTGCCAGCATAGGCCGCGGGGTACAAGAGACCCAGTACTTC; CDR3: CASIGRGVQETQYF
J: TRBJ1-1; size: -; D: TRBD1; V: TRBV5-1; DNA: TGCGCCAGCAGCTTAGGGACAGAGACTGAAGCTTTCTTT; CDR3: CASSLGTETEAFF
J: TRBJ2-3; size: -; D: TRBD1; V: TRBV2; DNA: TGTGCCAGCAGCAGTAACAGGGGTAGCACAGATACGCAGTATTTT; CDR3: CASSSNRGSTDTQYF
J: TRBJ1-1; size: -; D: TRBD1; V: TRBV30; DNA: TGTGCCTGGGGCAGGGGGGAAACTGAAGCTTTCTTT; CDR3: CAWGRGETEAFF
J: TRBJ2-3; size: -; D: TRBD1; V: TRBV28; DNA: TGTGCCAGCAGTAGACAGGGATCCTGGGGAAGCACAGATACGCAGTATTTT; CDR3: CASSRQGSWGSTDTQYF
J: TRBJ1-2; size: -; D: -; V: TRBV2; DNA: TGTGCCAGCAGACTGAACTATGGCTACACCTTC; CDR3: CASRLNYGYTF
J: TRBJ1-1; size: -; D: -; V: TRBV5-6; DNA: TGTGCCAGCAGCCCTAGGGGGAACACTGAAGCTTTCTTT; CDR3: CASSPRGNTEAFF
J: TRBJ1-1; size: -; D: -; V: TRBV18; DNA: TGTGCCAGCTCACCACTCGGTATGAACACTGAAGCTTTCTTT; CDR3: CASSPLGMNTEAFF
J: TRBJ2-3; size: -; D: TRBD2; V: TRBV10-1; DNA: TGCGCCAGCAGCCCGGGACTAGCGGGGACAGATACGCAGTATTTT; CDR3: CASSPGLAGTDTQYF
J: TRBJ1-6; size: -; D: -; V: TRBV20-1; DNA: TGCAGTGCTAGTTCTACAGGGATGGGGAGTTATTCACCCCTCCACTTT; CDR3: CSASSTGMGSYSPLHF
J: TRBJ1-1; size: few; D: -; V: TRBV7-9; DNA: TGTGCCAGCAGCTTAAGAGGAGCCGAAGCTTTCTTT; CDR3: CASSLRGAEAFF
J: TRBJ1-1; size: few; D: -; V: TRBV11-3; DNA: TGTGCCAGCAGCTTAGTTCGGGGGAACACTGAAGCTTTCTTT; CDR3: CASSLVRGNTEAFF
J: TRBJ2-5; size: -; D: TRBD1; V: TRBV13; DNA: TGTGCCAGCAGCCGGAGGACAGGCGCAGAGACCCAGTACTTC; CDR3: CASSRRTGAETQYF
J: TRBJ2-6; size: few; D: -; V: TRBV6-5; DNA: TGTGCCAGCAGCCCAGGGTCTGGGGCCAACGTCCTGACTTTC; CDR3: CASSPGSGANVLTF
J: TRBJ1-6; size: -; D: -; V: TRBV11-2; DNA: TGTGCCAGCAGCCTCTCGTCACGTGGGGCAGAAGCCTATAATTCACCCCTCCACTTT; CDR3: CASSLSSRGAEAYNSPLHF
J: TRBJ2-1; size: -; D: TRBD2; V: TRBV19; DNA: TGTGCCAGTGCTAGCGGGGGGTCCTACAATGAGCAGTTCTTC; CDR3: CASASGGSYNEQFF
J: TRBJ2-3; size: -; D: -; V: TRBV3-1/TRBV3-2; DNA: TGTGCCAGCAGCCAAAACCAGGGTTCAGATACGCAGTATTTT; CDR3: CASSQNQGSDTQYF
J: TRBJ2-7; size: -; D: TRBD1; V: TRBV6-5; DNA: TGTGCCAGCAGCCGGGACAGGGGACGCAACCAGTACTTC; CDR3: CASSRDRGRNQYF
J: TRBJ1-1; size: -; D: -; V: TRBV7-9; DNA: TGTGCCAGCAGATTTAGTGAGGGCACTGAAGCTTTCTTT; CDR3: CASRFSEGTEAFF
J: TRBJ1-2; size: -; D: -; V: TRBV19; DNA: TGTGCCACCAGACCCCTTCAGGGAAAGTCTAACTATGGCTACACCTTC; CDR3: CATRPLQGKSNYGYTF
J: TRBJ2-3; size: -; D: -; V: TRBV7-7; DNA: TGTGCCAGCAGCTTGACGGGATCTAGCACAGATACGCAGTATTTT; CDR3: CASSLTGSSTDTQYF
J: TRBJ1-2; size: -; D: -; V: TRBV19; DNA: TGTGCCACAACCGATGTGGCCGGGGCTAACTATGGCTACACCTTC; CDR3: CATTDVAGANYGYTF
J: TRBJ1-2; size: -; D: -; V: TRBV4-1; DNA: TGCGCCAGCAGCCAAGATTCGGCAGGGAAAGGCTACACCTTC; CDR3: CASSQDSAGKGYTF
J: TRBJ2-1; size: -; D: -; V: TRBV6-5; DNA: TGTGCCAGCAGTAAAACTAGGTCCCAATACAATGAGCAGTTCTTC; CDR3: CASSKTRSQYNEQFF
J: TRBJ2-1; size: -; D: TRBD1; V: TRBV28; DNA: TGTGCCAGCAGTGTCCGGGACAGGGGTCTTGAGCAGTTCTTC; CDR3: CASSVRDRGLEQFF
J: TRBJ2-4; size: -; D: -; V: TRBV19; DNA: TGTGCCAGTAGTATCGGCGGCATTCAGTACTTC; CDR3: CASSIGGIQYF
J: TRBJ1-6; size: -; D: -; V: TRBV3-1/TRBV3-2; DNA: TGTGCCAGCAGCCCCGGGTCGTTAAATTCACCCCTCCACTTT; CDR3: CASSPGSLNSPLHF
J: TRBJ2-4; size: -; D: -; V: TRBV12-3/TRBV12-4; DNA: TGTGCCAGCAGCCAAATGCGGGGCATTCAGTACTTC; CDR3: CASSQMRGIQYF
J: TRBJ1-2; size: -; D: -; V: TRBV6-5; DNA: TGTGCCAGCTCCGGGGGGGGCGTGGGCTATGGCTACACCTTC; CDR3: CASSGGGVGYGYTF
J: TRBJ1-1; size: -; D: -; V: TRBV9; DNA: TGTGCCAGCAGCGTAGAGGAGACCGGCACTGAAGCTTTCTTT; CDR3: CASSVEETGTEAFF
J: TRBJ2-2; size: -; D: -; V: TRBV9; DNA: TGTGCCAGCAGCGTAGTCGGCGGGGTTACCGGGGAGCTGTTTTTT; CDR3: CASSVVGGVTGELFF
J: TRBJ2-2; size: -; D: TRBD1; V: TRBV7-8; DNA: TGTGCCAGCAGCTTAGTAGGGTCAGGGGGCGCGAACACCGGGGAGCTGTTTTTT; CDR3: CASSLVGSGGANTGELFF
J: TRBJ1-1; size: -; D: -; V: TRBV24-1; DNA: TGTGCCACCAGAGGGGGAGCGGGGCAGAGGGCTTTCTTT; CDR3: CATRGGAGQRAFF
J: TRBJ2-2; size: -; D: TRBD2; V: TRBV5-4; DNA: TGTGCCAGCAGCTTGTTAGGTAGCGGGAGTTACACCGGGGAGCTGTTTTTT; CDR3: CASSLLGSGSYTGELFF
J: TRBJ2-1; size: -; D: -; V: TRBV12-3/TRBV12-4; DNA: TGTGCCAGCGCTTTTAGCGGCGATGAGCAGTTCTTC; CDR3: CASAFSGDEQFF
J: TRBJ1-5; size: few; D: TRBD1; V: TRBV19; DNA: TGTGCCAGTACAGGGGGCCGCAATCAGCCCCAGCATTTT; CDR3: CASTGGRNQPQHF
J: TRBJ1-2; size: -; D: TRBD1; V: TRBV30; DNA: TGTGCCTGGACCCGGGACAGGGGGGACTATGGCTACACCTTC; CDR3: CAWTRDRGDYGYTF
J: TRBJ2-3; size: -; D: TRBD1; V: TRBV3-1/TRBV3-2; DNA: TGTGCCAGCAGCCACACAGGGGGTGCAGATACGCAGTATTTT; CDR3: CASSHTGGADTQYF
J: TRBJ1-1; size: -; D: -; V: TRBV19; DNA: TGTGCCAGTAGTATCCAGGGCCGCACTGAAGCTTTCTTT; CDR3: CASSIQGRTEAFF
J: TRBJ2-3; size: -; D: TRBD1; V: TRBV4-1; DNA: TGCGCCAGCAGCCAATGGGACAGGGAATTAGATACGCAGTATTTT; CDR3: CASSQWDRELDTQYF